The 20 T cell receptor beta chains in this list originate from one sample, sequenced in a study of blood T cell repertoires in COVID-19. TCRdb's table, derived via immunoSEQ multiplex PCR, lists solely in-frame clones and lacks some. Seen here are under 250,000 clones, roughly 84% observed once, and the top ten hold less than 4%. Sequenced material: peripheral blood. The receptors originated from an elderly woman with acute or convalescent COVID-19.

With respect to this clone: Other DNA sequences in this specimen translate into the identical CDR3. The chain links TRBV6-5 to TRBJ2-7, with 10 bases matching TRBD2. V lost 8 bases and J lost 0; bases outside the gene matches: 4. CDR3 length equals 14 residues. In germline, CDR1 is MNHEY, CDR2 SVGAGI. CDR3 amino acids: CASRSSGSSYEQYF. CDR3 DNA sequence: TGTGCCAGCCGATCTAGCGGGAGCTCCTACGAGCAGTACTTC.

The chain has TRBV28 and TRBJ1-2; 8 bases fit TRBD1. The J segment lost 0 bases and the V segment lost 3 bases, leaving 3 bases of the junction unmatched. Germline loops: CDR1 MDHEN, CDR2 SYDVKM. The CDR3 runs 15 residues. The CDR3: CASSFLGQANYGYTF. DNA of the CDR3: TGTGCCAGCAGTTTTTTGGGACAGGCTAACTATGGCTACACCTTC.

The V and J genes are TRBV6-1 and TRBJ2-7; a possible D gene is TRBD2 (5 bases). The CDR3 length is 13 residues. V lost 2 bases and J lost 6, with 11 bases in between. Germline CDR1 is MNHNS and CDR2 is SASEGT. The CDR3: CASSELSAGEQYF. The DNA of the CDR3 is TGTGCCAGCAGTGAACTGTCGGCGGGCGAGCAGTACTTC.

This chain uses TRBV14 with TRBJ1-2; D remains ambiguous. The V gene lost 3 bases and the J gene lost 2 bases, with 7 bases spanning the gap. Germline assignment: CDR1 SGHDN and CDR2 FVKESK. CDR3 length: 13 residues. For the CDR3, the DNA is TGTGCCAGCAGCCACGGACTCAACTATGGCTACACCTTC. Encoded protein: CASSHGLNYGYTF.

The chain combines TRBV27 with TRBJ1-2; 7 bases match TRBD1. After removal of 5 bases from V and 6 bases from J, the junction contained 3 bases not matched to a gene. CDR1 is MNHEY, CDR2 SMNVEV, per germline (reference sequence). This CDR3 region has 12 residues. CDR3 loop: CASSLTGNGYTF. CDR3 DNA sequence: TGTGCCAGCAGTCTGACAGGGAATGGCTACACCTTC.

The chain joins TRBV6-1 to TRBJ2-3; 12 nucleotides line up with TRBD2. V dropped 1 base and J dropped 9; count of bases not matched to a gene: 2. Germline loops: CDR1 MNHNS, CDR2 SASEGT. CDR3 length: 14 residues. For the CDR3, the DNA is TGTGCCAGCAGTGAAGGACTAGCGGGGGTGACGCAGTATTTT. Protein product: CASSEGLAGVTQYF.

The chain joins TRBV10-3 to TRBJ2-1; 9 positions match TRBD2. Trimming took 11 bases from V and 12 from J; bases not matched to a gene: 14. CDR3 length: 13 amino acids. From germline, CDR1 is ENHRY and CDR2 SYGVKD. The CDR3 coding sequence is TGTGCCTCGGAACTAGCGGGCCATACCGGGCAGTTCTTC. Its translation is CASELAGHTGQFF.

The chain employs TRBV7-2 and TRBJ1-5; 8 bases are a match to TRBD1. The V and J ends lost 5 bases and 4 bases, in that order; junction bases with no gene match: 7. Germline V gene lookup returns CDR1 SGHTA and CDR2 FQGNSA. The CDR3 spans 15 residues. The CDR3 region is CASSRTGLGNQPQHF. CDR3 nucleotides: TGTGCCAGCAGCCGGACAGGGCTTGGGAATCAGCCCCAGCATTTT. The full variable domain, in which reference TRBV7-2 and TRBJ1-5 provide the parts outside the CDR3, is GAGVSQSPSNKVTEKGKDVELRCDPISGHTALYWYRQSLGQGLEFLIYFQGNSAPDKSGLPSDRFSAERTGGSVSTLTIQRTQQEDSAVYLCASSRTGLGNQPQHFGDGTRLSIL.

This chain connects TRBV4-3 to TRBJ1-2; 7 nucleotides align to TRBD1. The CDR3 sequence is 15 residues long. V lost 2 bases and J lost 8; bases outside the gene matches: 11. Germline CDR1 is LGHNA and CDR2 is YSLEER. DNA for the CDR3: TGCGCCAGCAGCCAACCGGGACAGCAACTTGGCGGCTACACCTTC. This codes for CASSQPGQQLGGYTF.

V gene TRBV27 combines with J gene TRBJ1-5, with a weak D call TRBD1 (5 bases). The CDR3 is 13 amino acids. The germline V gene encodes CDR1 MNHEY and CDR2 SMNVEV (reference sequence). V was cut by 3 bases and J by 7 bases, with 10 bases left in between. Written as DNA, the CDR3 is TGTGCCAGCAGTTTGGACATTGGGCAGCCCCAGCATTTT. It is translated as CASSLDIGQPQHF.

The CDR3 loop reads CASSYSVPDFNQPQHF. Here the CDR3 DNA reads TGTGCCAGCAGTTACTCGGTCCCAGATTTCAATCAGCCCCAGCATTTT. The chain has TRBV6-5 and TRBJ1-5, with unresolved D. The germline V and J ends were trimmed by 0 bases and 3 bases, with 12 bases remaining between them. In germline, CDR1 is MNHEY, CDR2 SVGAGI. The CDR3 sequence is 16 residues long.

This chain connects TRBV9 to TRBJ2-3; 14 bases are shared with TRBD2. The germline V gene has CDR1 SGDLS and CDR2 YYNGEE. The CDR3 spans 17 residues. The junction had 8 bases not matched to a gene; V was cut back by 2 bases and J by 6 bases. CDR3 coding DNA: TGTGCCAGCAGCGTCGAAGGGACTAGCGGGGGCTGGGATACGCAGTATTTT. Protein sequence: CASSVEGTSGGWDTQYF.

The chain joins TRBV7-9 to TRBJ2-5, with TRBD2 as a possible D gene (8 bases). V shed 2 bases and J shed 5 bases, with 15 bases lying between them. The germline gives CDR1 SEHNR, CDR2 FQNEAQ (reference sequence). The CDR3 consists of 15 residues. CDR3 in amino acids: CASSLTGGGVETQYF. The CDR3 region has the DNA TGTGCCAGCAGCTTAACGGGAGGGGGCGTTGAGACCCAGTACTTC.

The rearrangement links TRBV28 to TRBJ2-7; a possible D gene is TRBD2 (7 bases). There are 17 residues in the CDR3. Germline CDR1 reads MDHEN; CDR2 reads SYDVKM. Trimming cost V 4 bases and J 2 bases, with 21 bases left between them. The CDR3 sequence: CASSYPWGGPQAYEQYF. CDR3 in DNA: TGTGCCAGCAGTTACCCCTGGGGGGGCCCCCAGGCCTACGAGCAGTACTTC.

CDR3 in amino acids: CASSLDGPGGYGYTF. In DNA, the CDR3 is TGTGCCAGCAGCTTAGATGGGCCAGGGGGCTATGGCTACACCTTC. This chain links TRBV7-2 with TRBJ1-2; 7 bases are a match to TRBD1. Germline CDR1 SGHTA, CDR2 FQGNSA. V shed 1 base, J shed 4 bases, and the junction held 6 bases outside the gene matches. The CDR3 has 15 amino acids.

V is TRBV7-2 and J is TRBJ1-2, with TRBD1 matching over 8 bases. The germline V gene has CDR1 SGHTA and CDR2 FQGNSA. Germline trimming cut 6 bases from V and 6 bases from J; bases unmatched to any gene: 6. The CDR3 loop spans 13 amino acids. The CDR3 reads CASSPDRVDGYTF. The CDR3, as DNA: TGTGCCAGCAGTCCGGACAGGGTTGATGGCTACACCTTC.

V gene TRBV11-3 combines with J gene TRBJ1-1, with D perhaps matching TRBD1 (5 bases). Germline V gives CDR1 SGHNT, CDR2 YENEEA. The CDR3 has 15 amino acids. Trimming left V 5 bases short and J 3 bases short, with 16 bases between. Here the CDR3 reads CASSEMGQGHTEAFF. The CDR3 DNA follows: TGTGCCAGCAGCGAAATGGGGCAGGGCCACACTGAAGCTTTCTTT.

This chain connects TRBV2 to TRBJ1-2, with a tentative D call TRBD1 (6 bases). This CDR3 comprises 14 residues. The V end lost 0 bases, the J end lost 5 bases, and 10 bases lay between the germline ends. Germline loops: CDR1 SNHLY, CDR2 FYNNEI. This chain's CDR3 is CASSEAVQGYGYTF. Here the CDR3 DNA reads TGTGCCAGCAGTGAAGCGGTCCAGGGGTATGGCTACACCTTC.

V and J are TRBV6-1 and TRBJ2-7; weak D call: TRBD2 (5 bases). Trimming took off 7 bases at V and 7 bases at J, with 20 bases between the two ends. The CDR3 has 14 residues. Germline CDR1 MNHNS, CDR2 SASEGT. CDR3 in DNA: TGTGCCAGCATCCGCTCCAGCCCCCCGGGGGAGCAGTACTTC. It specifies CASIRSSPPGEQYF.

V is TRBV27 and J is TRBJ1-1; D perhaps matches TRBD1 (5 bases). Germline CDR1 MNHEY, CDR2 SMNVEV (reference sequence). This CDR3 is 14 amino acids long. Trimming took off 5 bases at V and 3 bases at J, with 13 bases between the two ends. The CDR3 spells CASSVPGLHTEAFF. The CDR3, as DNA: TGTGCCAGCAGTGTCCCGGGACTGCACACTGAAGCTTTCTTT.